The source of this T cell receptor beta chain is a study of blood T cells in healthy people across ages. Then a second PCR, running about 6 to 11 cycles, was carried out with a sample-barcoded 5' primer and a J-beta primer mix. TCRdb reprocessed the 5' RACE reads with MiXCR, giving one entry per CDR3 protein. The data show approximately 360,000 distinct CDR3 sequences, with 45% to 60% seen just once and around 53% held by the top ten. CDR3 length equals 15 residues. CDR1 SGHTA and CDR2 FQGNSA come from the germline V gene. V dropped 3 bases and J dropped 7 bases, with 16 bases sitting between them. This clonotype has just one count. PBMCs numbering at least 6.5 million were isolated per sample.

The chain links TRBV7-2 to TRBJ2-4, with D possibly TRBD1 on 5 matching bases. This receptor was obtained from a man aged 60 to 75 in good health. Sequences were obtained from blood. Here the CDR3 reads CASSFESSRVNIQYF. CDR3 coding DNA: TGTGCCAGCAGCTTTGAGTCCAGCAGGGTCAACATTCAGTACTTC.